Presented here are 32 T cell receptor beta chains from one specimen sequenced in a study of T cell repertoires in cytomegalovirus infection. Their antigens are not known. MiXCR, run by TCRdb on the reads, gives a single entry per CDR3 protein. Of fewer than 900,000 distinct CDR3 sequences listed, around 29% are singletons. The material was cultured CD8+ T cells from PBMCs, obtained from culture after CMV antigen stimulation. The receptors derive from a human donor in good health (CMV status not recorded). Some clones in this sample may be carry-over from other donors' samples.

This clonotype was seen only once. The chain recombines TRBV2 with TRBJ1-1, with a tentative D call TRBD1 (5 bases). CDR1 is SNHLY and CDR2 is FYNNEI in the germline V gene. Trimming removed 10 bases at V and 1 base at J, with 13 bases between. This CDR3 has 13 residues. CDR3 loop: CATPAGTNTEAFF. CDR3 coding DNA: TGTGCCACCCCGGCCGGGACGAACACTGAAGCTTTCTTT.

This clonotype came up many times. V and J are TRBV7-8 and TRBJ2-7, with TRBD1 matching 8 bases. The CDR3 spans 14 residues. The junction had 6 bases not matched to a gene; V was cut back by 6 bases and J by 2 bases. Germline V gives CDR1 SGHVS, CDR2 FQNEAQ. CDR3 in amino acids: CASSSRTGTYEQYV. CDR3 DNA sequence: TGTGCCAGCAGTTCTCGGACAGGGACCTACGAGCAGTACGTC.

The chain combines TRBV12-3 or TRBV12-4 with TRBJ2-4; D is unresolved. The CDR3 consists of 12 residues. Trimming took off 1 base at V and 9 bases at J, with 7 bases between the two ends. The CDR3 is CASSLGPGIQYF. CDR3 sequence (DNA): TGTGCCAGCAGTTTAGGCCCGGGCATTCAGTACTTC.

This clonotype appeared a few times. The chain combines TRBV12-3 or TRBV12-4 with TRBJ2-5; 7 positions agree with TRBD1. The CDR3 spans 14 residues. V dropped 6 bases and J dropped 5; count of bases not matched to a gene: 9. The CDR3 nucleotides are TGTGCCAGCAGGCCGGACAGGTCGGGGGAGACCCAGTACTTC. Translation gives CASRPDRSGETQYF.

V gene TRBV12-3 or TRBV12-4 combines with J gene TRBJ1-2; D possibly corresponds to TRBD1 (6 bases). Trimming left V 6 bases short and J 9 bases short, with 23 bases between. The CDR3 spans 15 residues. The CDR3 DNA reads TGTGCCAGCAGGGAAGAGGGAACAGGGAAAAGGAGCTACACCTTC. Amino acid sequence: CASREEGTGKRSYTF.

This clonotype was counted at least ten times. V usage is TRBV7-2 and J usage is TRBJ1-5, with 10 bases matching TRBD1. This CDR3 is built from 14 residues. The J segment lost 5 bases and the V segment lost 6 bases, leaving 4 bases of the junction unmatched. The germline V gene has CDR1 SGHTA and CDR2 FQGNSA. The CDR3 here is CASRGQGSHQPQHF. As DNA, the CDR3 is TGTGCCAGCAGGGGACAGGGGAGCCATCAGCCCCAGCATTTT.

CDR3 amino acids: CATSRPRANTEAFF. CDR3 in DNA: TGTGCCACCAGCAGACCAAGGGCGAACACTGAAGCTTTCTTT. The chain recombines TRBV15 with TRBJ1-1; the D is unclear. This CDR3 region has 14 residues. The germline CDR1 and CDR2 sequences are LNHNV and YYDKDF (reference sequence). Between the trimmed V and J ends, which lost 2 bases and 1 base, there was a span of 8 bases. The full variable domain, completed using reference TRBV15 and TRBJ1-1, is DAMVIQNPRYQVTQFGKPVTLSCSQTLNHNVMYWYQQKSSQAPKLLFHYYDKDFNNEADTPDNFQSRRPNTSFCFLDIRSPGLGDTAMYLCATSRPRANTEAFFGQGTRLTVV.

Worth noting for this clonotype: A read error may produce the germline difference seen at one junction end. The rearrangement joins TRBV24-1 to TRBJ2-5; D call uncertain. The CDR3 sequence is 11 residues long. From germline, CDR1 is KGHDR and CDR2 SFDVKD. For the CDR3, the DNA is TGTGCCACCAGTGATCTTAGGACGCTCCTCTTC. This translates into CATSDLRTLLF.

This clonotype has a handful of counts. The V call is TRBV7-9, the J call TRBJ2-5, with 12 bases fitting TRBD2. This CDR3 spans 14 amino acids. The ends lost 5 bases at V and 3 bases at J; junction bases unmatched: 1. The germline gives CDR1 SEHNR, CDR2 FQNEAQ (reference sequence). CDR3 amino acids: CASSPSGGEETQYF. CDR3 DNA: TGTGCCAGCAGCCCTAGCGGGGGGGAAGAGACCCAGTACTTC.

The sample holds many counts of this clonotype. V is TRBV7-2 and J is TRBJ1-3; TRBD1 is a possible D gene (5 bases). V was clipped by 2 bases and J by 6 bases, with 11 bases between them. Per germline, CDR1 SGHTA and CDR2 FQGNSA. CDR3 size: 14 residues. Here the CDR3 reads CASSLIVRENTIYF. In DNA, the CDR3 is TGTGCCAGCAGCTTAATCGTCAGGGAAAACACCATATATTTT.

This clonotype was picked up a small number of times. The V call is TRBV7-9, the J call TRBJ2-4; possible D gene TRBD1, 6 bases. This CDR3 comprises 16 residues. V dropped 4 bases and J dropped 1 base, with 14 bases sitting between them. Germline V gives CDR1 SEHNR, CDR2 FQNEAQ (reference sequence). The CDR3 reads CASSSTSDRAKNIQYF. The CDR3 DNA reads as TGTGCCAGCAGCTCAACCTCCGACAGGGCCAAAAACATTCAGTACTTC.

This clonotype came up a few times. The gene calls are TRBV7-3 and TRBJ2-1, with D hard to call. Trimming stripped 1 base from V and 5 bases from J, with 6 bases between. The CDR3 sequence is 13 residues long. CDR1 and CDR2 from the germline V gene are SGHTA and FQGTGA. The CDR3 here is CASSLIANNEQFF. The CDR3 DNA reads TGTGCCAGCAGCTTAATAGCTAACAATGAGCAGTTCTTC.

The sample holds a few counts of this clonotype. V gene TRBV9 combines with J gene TRBJ1-5; D remains ambiguous. The CDR3 has 15 amino acids. The V gene lost 4 bases and the J gene lost 3 bases, with 14 bases spanning the gap. In germline, CDR1 is SGDLS, CDR2 YYNGEE. CDR3 nucleotide sequence: TGTGCCAGCAGCCGAACAGCCTCGAACAATCAGCCCCAGCATTTT. Translating gives CASSRTASNNQPQHF.

The chain links TRBV6-1 to TRBJ2-3; 8 bases match TRBD2. The CDR3 sequence is 15 residues long. Germline V gene lookup returns CDR1 MNHNS and CDR2 SASEGT. V lost 4 bases and J lost 0; bases outside the gene matches: 3. CDR3 bases: TGTGCCAGCAGTGGGGTAGCGGGGAGCACAGATACGCAGTATTTT. Protein: CASSGVAGSTDTQYF.

The chain couples TRBV5-6 to TRBJ1-2; possible D gene TRBD1, 6 bases. V was cut by 3 bases and J by 0 bases, with 18 bases left in between. The CDR3 consists of 17 residues. Germline CDR1 is SGHDT and CDR2 is YYEEEE. The CDR3 is CASSSQLSGTPNYGYTF. The DNA for the CDR3 is TGTGCCAGCAGCTCTCAGCTATCCGGGACACCTAACTATGGCTACACCTTC.

This clonotype was picked up many times. The gene calls are TRBV11-2 and TRBJ1-2, with no clear D. This CDR3 region has 11 residues. In germline, CDR1 is SGHAT, CDR2 FQNNGV. Trimming pared 5 bases from V and 8 bases from J, leaving 9 bases between. CDR3: CASSPREGYTF. The CDR3 DNA follows: TGTGCCAGCAGCCCTAGGGAGGGCTACACCTTC. The whole variable domain, remainder taken from reference TRBV11-2 and TRBJ1-2, is EAGVAQSPRYKIIEKRQSVAFWCNPISGHATLYWYQQILGQGPKLLIQFQNNGVVDDSQLPKDRFSAERLKGVDSTLKIQPAKLEDSAVYLCASSPREGYTFGSGTRLTVV.

V gene TRBV12-5 combines with J gene TRBJ1-1; D unresolved. CDR3 length equals 13 residues. Germline-derived CDR1 and CDR2 are LGHNT and FRNRAP. The V end was cut by 5 bases, the J end by 1 base, with 8 bases between. CDR3 amino acids: CASGPPTNTEAFF. CDR3 in DNA: TGTGCTAGTGGTCCTCCTACGAACACTGAAGCTTTCTTT.

The chain has TRBV20-1 and TRBJ1-2; D gene unclear. Germline V gene lookup returns CDR1 DFQATT and CDR2 SNEGSKA (reference sequence). V was shortened by 0 bases and J by 4 bases, with 6 bases between the two germline ends. CDR3 length: 12 amino acids. CDR3 nucleotides: TGCAGTGCTAGAGATCAATCCTATGGCTACACCTTC. Amino acid sequence: CSARDQSYGYTF.

The chain is built from TRBV10-3 and TRBJ1-1; tentatively, D is TRBD1 (6 bases). The germline V gene has CDR1 ENHRY and CDR2 SYGVKD. The CDR3 contains 13 residues. The V end lost 9 bases, the J end lost 1 base, and 12 bases lay between the germline ends. The CDR3 protein is CAIQGLGNTEAFF. As DNA, the CDR3 is TGTGCCATTCAGGGGCTAGGGAACACTGAAGCTTTCTTT.

The rearrangement links TRBV27 to TRBJ1-4; a possible D gene is TRBD1 (6 bases). This CDR3 is 14 amino acids long. Per the germline V gene, CDR1 is MNHEY and CDR2 is SMNVEV (reference sequence). Trimming pared 5 bases from V and 8 bases from J, leaving 15 bases between. This CDR3 reads CASSPKTGGEKLFF. CDR3 nucleotide sequence: TGTGCCAGCAGTCCAAAGACAGGAGGGGAAAAACTGTTTTTT.

This clonotype was detected only a few times. J is TRBJ1-1 and V is TRBV2, with D possibly TRBD1 on 5 matching bases. CDR3 length: 16 residues. V was clipped by 3 bases and J by 0 bases, with 14 bases between them. CDR1 and CDR2 (germline): SNHLY, FYNNEI. In DNA, the CDR3 is TGTGCCAGCAGTGAGGGGCTGACAGTCATGAACACTGAAGCTTTCTTT. Translation gives CASSEGLTVMNTEAFF.

The V and J genes are TRBV28 and TRBJ2-6; the D gene is possibly TRBD1 (6 bases). V was shortened by 7 bases and J by 1 base, with 11 bases between the two germline ends. Germline-derived CDR1 and CDR2 are MDHEN and SYDVKM. The CDR3 is 15 amino acids. The chain's CDR3 is CASTYRASGANVLTF. CDR3 in DNA: TGTGCCAGCACCTACAGGGCATCTGGGGCCAACGTCCTGACTTTC.

The chain combines TRBV4-1 with TRBJ2-7; 8 bases are a match to TRBD1. This CDR3 is built from 14 residues. V was pared by 4 bases and J by 7 bases, with 9 bases of the junction left unmatched. The germline V gene has CDR1 MGHRA and CDR2 YSYEKL. CDR3 in amino acids: CASSLPGQVGEQYF. The DNA of the CDR3 is TGCGCCAGCAGCCTACCGGGACAGGTTGGAGAGCAGTACTTC.

This clonotype has a single count. The chain carries TRBV4-2 and TRBJ2-2; 7 bases line up with TRBD1. Germline V lookup: CDR1 LGHNA, CDR2 YNFKEQ. The junction had 15 bases not matched to a gene; V was cut back by 0 bases and J by 5 bases. This CDR3 region has 19 residues. The CDR3 here is CASSQDLGAGGVQTGELFF. CDR3 bases: TGTGCCAGCAGCCAAGATCTGGGGGCAGGGGGTGTCCAGACCGGGGAGCTGTTTTTT.

V is TRBV24-1 and J is TRBJ1-1; D may be TRBD1 (5 bases). V was clipped by 4 bases and J by 2 bases, with 16 bases between them. CDR1 is KGHDR and CDR2 is SFDVKD in the germline V gene. The CDR3 length is 16 residues. The CDR3 DNA sequence: TGTGCCACCAGTGACGATTCGGGACGCCTTAACACTGAAGCTTTCTTT. Residues: CATSDDSGRLNTEAFF.

The chain couples TRBV6-1 to TRBJ1-4, with D tentatively TRBD1 (5 bases). The germline V and J ends were trimmed by 6 bases and 3 bases, with 17 bases remaining between them. Germline assignment: CDR1 MNHNS and CDR2 SASEGT. This CDR3 has 16 amino acids. The CDR3 is CASRPSPGLANEKLFF. CDR3 coding DNA: TGTGCCAGCAGACCATCCCCGGGACTGGCTAATGAAAAACTGTTTTTT.

The rearrangement links TRBV24-1 to TRBJ2-1, with TRBD2 identical over 9 bases. This CDR3 region has 16 residues. Germline-derived CDR1 and CDR2 are KGHDR and SFDVKD. V shed 1 base and J 4 bases; nucleotides not matched to a gene: 4. The CDR3 DNA reads as TGTGCCACCAGTGATTTAGGGCTAGCGGGGTACAATGAGCAGTTCTTC. Translated, it gives CATSDLGLAGYNEQFF.

The chain employs TRBV4-2 and TRBJ2-1; D not certain. The CDR3 covers 13 residues. Per germline, CDR1 LGHNA and CDR2 YNFKEQ. V was trimmed by 3 bases and J by 8 bases, leaving 11 bases between them. The CDR3 DNA reads as TGTGCCAGCAGCCAGTCCCAGGCGTATGAGCAGTTCTTC. It codes for CASSQSQAYEQFF.

This clonotype was counted a single time. The V and J genes are TRBV6-2 or TRBV6-3 and TRBJ2-7; 9 bases match TRBD1. Trimming removed 5 bases from V and 0 bases from J; junction bases left unmatched: 11. The CDR3 runs to 17 residues. Germline V lookup: CDR1 MNHEY, CDR2 SVGEGT. The DNA of the CDR3 is TGTGCCAGCAGTCTGGGGGCTGGACAGGGGATCTCCTACGAGCAGTACGTC. Translation: CASSLGAGQGISYEQYV.

V gene TRBV7-9 combines with J gene TRBJ2-2; D ambiguous. V lost 6 bases to trimming and J lost 6 bases, with 8 bases between them. CDR1 SEHNR and CDR2 FQNEAQ come from the germline V gene (reference sequence). CDR3 length equals 12 residues. In nucleotides, the CDR3 is TGTGCCAGCAGACTTAGGCCCGGGGAGCTGTTTTTT. This translates into CASRLRPGELFF.

CDR3 DNA: TGTGCCAGCAGCTTATCGGCATTGCCTACCAACACCGGGGAGCTGTTTTTT. This translates into CASSLSALPTNTGELFF. The J gene is TRBJ2-2, the V gene TRBV7-4, with D unclear. This CDR3 contains 17 residues. Trimming stripped 2 bases from V and 2 bases from J, with 15 bases between. Germline values: CDR1 SGHVT, CDR2 SQSDAQ.

This chain connects TRBV25-1 to TRBJ2-1; 8 bases align to TRBD2. Unmatched junction bases numbered 2, after V lost 1 base and J lost 9 bases. The CDR3 contains 13 residues. The germline gives CDR1 MGHDK, CDR2 SYGVNS. CDR3 sequence: CASSEFGGGEQFF. CDR3 DNA sequence: TGTGCCAGCAGTGAATTCGGGGGGGGTGAGCAGTTCTTC. The full variable domain, with the rest looked up from reference TRBV25-1 and TRBJ2-1, is EADIYQTPRYLVIGTGKKITLECSQTMGHDKMYWYQQDPGMELHLIHYSYGVNSTEKGDLSSESTVSRIRTEHFPLTLESARPSHTSQYLCASSEFGGGEQFFGPGTRLTVL.